The 9 T cell receptor beta chains listed next were all sequenced from one sample in a study of T cell responses to AZD1222 COVID-19 vaccine. Clones were read by immunoSEQ multiplex PCR, and TCRdb kept only the in-frame ones, dropping some. Here the sample spans roughly 130,000 clones, about 88% being singletons. Sequencing was performed on peripheral blood, taken on day 0 of MenACWY control vaccination. These receptors all stem from an adult in good health.

The rearrangement links TRBV6-5 to TRBJ2-1, with D uncertain. This CDR3 is built from 13 residues. The germline V gene has CDR1 MNHEY and CDR2 SVGAGI. The V end lost 6 bases, the J end lost 5 bases, and 11 bases lay between the germline ends. The DNA of the CDR3 is TGTGCCAGCAGGGTAAACAGTCACAATGAGCAGTTCTTC. It translates to CASRVNSHNEQFF.

This clone was detected once. V gene TRBV21-1 combines with J gene TRBJ2-2; no check of the table's D call, TRBD2, against the DNA was made. TRBV21-1 is labeled a pseudogene. This CDR3 is built from 16 residues. CDR3 region: CASSSLAREGTGELFF. The CDR3 region has the DNA TGTGCCAGCAGCTCCCTAGCCCGGGAGGGGACCGGGGAGCTGTTTTTT.

The rearrangement joins TRBV25-1 to TRBJ2-2, with TRBD1 matching over 9 bases. The CDR3 runs 15 residues. Germline V gives CDR1 MGHDK, CDR2 SYGVNS. The ends lost 8 bases at V and 8 bases at J; junction bases unmatched: 12. As DNA, the CDR3 is TGTGCCAGCTCGAGACCGGGACAGGGACTTGGGGAGCTGTTTTTT. As protein: CASSRPGQGLGELFF.

This rearrangement joins TRBV19 to TRBJ2-2; 15 bases align to TRBD2. The CDR3 consists of 17 residues. Germline assignment: CDR1 LNHDA and CDR2 SQIVND (reference sequence). The J segment lost 0 bases and the V segment lost 10 bases, leaving 6 bases of the junction unmatched. The CDR3 region has the DNA TGTGCCACCCAGGGACTAGCGGGAGGATCGAACACCGGGGAGCTGTTTTTT. This translates into CATQGLAGGSNTGELFF. Full variable domain (rest looked up from reference TRBV19 and TRBJ2-2): DGGITQSPKYLFRKEGQNVTLSCEQNLNHDAMYWYRQDPGQGLRLIYYSQIVNDFQKGDIAEGYSVSREKKESFPLTVTSAQKNPTAFYLCATQGLAGGSNTGELFFGEGSRLTVL.

V is TRBV29-1 and J is TRBJ1-2, with 7 bases aligning to TRBD1. This CDR3 comprises 12 residues. The germline V gene has CDR1 SQVTM and CDR2 ANQGSEA. Germline trimming cut 6 bases from V and 1 base from J; bases unmatched to any gene: 2. The CDR3 loop reads CSVGDSNYGYTF. CDR3 in DNA: TGCAGCGTGGGGGACAGTAACTATGGCTACACCTTC.

The chain uses TRBV15 and TRBJ2-5, with D possibly TRBD2 on 5 matching bases. The germline V gene has CDR1 LNHNV and CDR2 YYDKDF (reference sequence). This CDR3 is 13 amino acids long. Trimming removed 2 bases from V and 10 bases from J, with 14 bases in between. The CDR3 coding sequence is TGTGCCACCAGCAGACCAGACGTCGGGGACCAGTACTTC. It codes for CATSRPDVGDQYF.

Only one count was recorded for this clone. The chain couples TRBV15 to TRBJ1-4; TRBD1 might be the D (5 bases). CDR1 is LNHNV, CDR2 YYDKDF, per germline (reference sequence). The CDR3 covers 14 residues. Trimming took off 2 bases at V and 8 bases at J, with 12 bases between the two ends. CDR3: CATSRQGLEEKLFF. The CDR3 DNA sequence: TGTGCCACCAGCAGACAGGGTTTGGAGGAAAAACTGTTTTTT.

The V gene is TRBV5-1, the J gene TRBJ2-1, with 13 bases fitting TRBD2. CDR3 length: 16 amino acids. Trimming removed 0 bases from V and 6 bases from J; junction bases left unmatched: 3. Germline V gene lookup returns CDR1 SGHRS and CDR2 YFSETQ. The CDR3, as DNA: TGCGCCAGCAGCTTGGGGACTAGCGGGAGCATCAATGAGCAGTTCTTC. This sequence encodes CASSLGTSGSINEQFF.

This sequence joins TRBV30 and TRBJ1-5, with 9 bases matching TRBD1. In germline, CDR1 is GTSNPN, CDR2 SVGIG (reference sequence). The V and J ends lost 3 bases and 6 bases, in that order; junction bases with no gene match: 12. The length of the CDR3 is 16 residues. This CDR3 reads CAWSPSGTGIRQPQHF. For the CDR3, the DNA is TGTGCCTGGAGCCCGTCCGGGACAGGGATCCGTCAGCCCCAGCATTTT.